Shown below are 10 T cell receptor beta chains from a single sample sequenced in a study of T cells after yellow fever vaccination. TCRdb reprocessed the 5' RACE reads via MiXCR and lists one record per CDR3 protein. The repertoire consists of about 53,000 distinct CDR3 sequences, with 5% to 6.5% occurring once and the leading ten covering about 28%. Sequencing was performed on PBMCs, either bulk or a sorted T-cell subset (CD4+, CD8+, memory, or dextramer-sorted; not recorded which), taken on the day of the yellow fever booster vaccination. The receptors originated from a man aged 18 to 35 who received the YFV17D yellow fever vaccine.

This clonotype was picked up many times. The chain carries TRBV20-1 and TRBJ2-1; D uncertain. The CDR3 has 16 amino acids. Per germline, CDR1 DFQATT and CDR2 SNEGSKA (reference sequence). Trimming removed 3 bases from V and 5 bases from J, with 20 bases in between. The CDR3 DNA reads as TGCAGTGCTAGTCGGACCCTCTTGCGGTTTAACAATGAGCAGTTCTTC. Translated: CSASRTLLRFNNEQFF.

This clonotype was picked up a small number of times. The chain links TRBV30 to TRBJ2-1, with D tentatively TRBD1 (6 bases). The CDR3 consists of 12 residues. Between the trimmed V and J ends, which lost 1 base and 7 bases, there was a span of 8 bases. Germline V lookup: CDR1 GTSNPN, CDR2 SVGIG (reference sequence). In DNA, the CDR3 is TGTGCCTGGAGTGGACAGGCGAATGAGCAGTTCTTC. It yields the protein CAWSGQANEQFF.

In its sample, this clonotype was seen a few times. The V gene is TRBV6-2 or TRBV6-3, the J gene TRBJ2-7; TRBD1 aligns across 8 bases. CDR3 length: 17 amino acids. The germline gives CDR1 MNHEY, CDR2 SVGEGT. V was clipped by 3 bases and J by 3 bases; unmatched bases: 13. CDR3 region: CASSYPTTGTGVYEQYF. The CDR3 DNA sequence: TGTGCCAGCAGTTATCCAACAACCGGGACAGGAGTCTACGAGCAGTACTTC.

This clonotype has only a few counts. The rearrangement links TRBV4-1 to TRBJ1-3; possible D gene TRBD1, 5 bases. V was clipped by 4 bases and J by 0 bases, with 10 bases between them. In germline, CDR1 is MGHRA, CDR2 YSYEKL. This CDR3 contains 15 residues. The CDR3 is CASSLEGNSGNTIYF. The CDR3 DNA is TGCGCCAGCAGCCTTGAGGGGAACTCTGGAAACACCATATATTTT.

This clonotype was counted many times. This CDR3 reads CASSPTSGGAREQFF. The CDR3 nucleotides read TGTGCCAGCAGCCCCACTAGCGGGGGGGCACGTGAGCAGTTCTTC. The V gene is TRBV6-5, the J gene TRBJ2-1, with 13 bases fitting TRBD2. Germline-derived CDR1 and CDR2 are MNHEY and SVGAGI. V lost 6 bases, J lost 9 bases, and 8 bases stayed unmatched. This CDR3 region has 15 residues.

The gene calls are TRBV6-2 or TRBV6-3 and TRBJ1-3, with a tentative D call TRBD1 (5 bases). Germline V gene data show CDR1 as MNHEY and CDR2 as SVGEGT. The CDR3 is 16 amino acids. The V gene lost 0 bases and the J gene lost 4 bases, with 13 bases spanning the gap. The CDR3 DNA reads TGTGCCAGCAGTTACTCTCCCCCGAGGGGCGGAAACACCATATATTTT. Residues: CASSYSPPRGGNTIYF.

This clonotype has a count of ten or more. In nucleotides, the CDR3 is TGCGCCAGCAGCCCAGGGGTAGCGGGATTCACAGATACGCAGTATTTT. It encodes CASSPGVAGFTDTQYF. The chain uses TRBV4-3 and TRBJ2-3; 8 nucleotides line up with TRBD2. The CDR3 is 16 amino acids. Losses at the gene ends were 4 bases for V and 2 bases for J; bases not matched to a gene: 8. Germline V gene sequence: CDR1 LGHNA, CDR2 YSLEER.

This clonotype showed up many times. The gene calls are TRBV27 and TRBJ1-1; D is unclear. Looked up from germline, CDR1 is MNHEY and CDR2 is SMNVEV (reference sequence). The CDR3 sequence is 16 residues long. Trimming pared 5 bases from V and 4 bases from J, leaving 20 bases between. CDR3 in amino acids: CASSPTDPRVATEAFF. In DNA form, the CDR3 reads TGTGCCAGCAGTCCTACCGATCCGAGGGTGGCCACTGAAGCTTTCTTT.

Many counts were recorded for this clonotype. The V call is TRBV6-6, the J call TRBJ2-7; D could derive from TRBD1 or TRBD2 (5 bases each). Germline loops: CDR1 MNHNY, CDR2 SVGAGI (reference sequence). The ends were cut back, 2 bases at V and 1 base at J, with 15 bases in the middle. This CDR3 is built from 16 residues. CDR3 protein: CASSYPTGTRSYEQYF. CDR3 DNA: TGTGCCAGCAGTTACCCTACCGGGACGAGGTCCTACGAGCAGTACTTC.

This clonotype was recorded at least ten times. V is TRBV6-2 or TRBV6-3 and J is TRBJ2-7; D call uncertain. The V and J ends lost 2 bases and 8 bases respectively, with 10 bases between them. The CDR3 is 12 amino acids. Per the germline V gene, CDR1 is MNHEY and CDR2 is SVGEGT. The CDR3 reads CASSYDPGQQYV. As DNA, the CDR3 is TGTGCCAGCAGTTACGATCCGGGTCAGCAGTACGTC.